Listed below are T cell receptor beta chains from one sample, sequenced in a study of T cells in Graves' hyperthyroidism and ophthalmopathy. TCRdb reanalysed the multiplex PCR reads using MiXCR and keeps one entry per CDR3 protein. Among roughly 750,000 distinct CDR3 sequences listed, about 15% were seen once. The sample was blood. The receptors were sampled from a man aged 18 to 29 with Graves' hyperthyroidism. The CDR3 runs from the conserved cysteine through the conserved F or W. The D gene is left open where the match is weak. Clone size is shown for a subset of rows, as once, few, many or a class of expanded clone.

D	size	J	V	CDR3	DNA
-	-	TRBJ1-2	TRBV5-6	CASSSGTGSNYGYTF	TGTGCCAGCAGCAGCGGAACAGGCAGTAACTATGGCTACACCTTC
-	few	TRBJ2-7	TRBV27	CASSFRGTPVYEQYF	TGTGCCAGCAGTTTCCGGGGGACTCCCGTTTACGAGCAGTACTTC
TRBD1	-	TRBJ2-1	TRBV3-1	CASRGDRGYYNEQFF	TGTGCCAGCAGAGGCGACAGGGGGTATTACAATGAGCAGTTCTTC
TRBD1	-	TRBJ2-1	TRBV2	CASSVTPTGSYNEQFF	TGTGCCAGCAGTGTAACCCCGACAGGGTCCTACAATGAGCAGTTCTTC
-	many	TRBJ2-1	TRBV6-2/TRBV6-3	CASSSLPGVRVNEQFF	TGTGCCAGCAGTTCCCTCCCGGGAGTAAGAGTCAATGAGCAGTTCTTC
-	-	TRBJ2-5	TRBV3-1	CASRQGTHPSQETQYF	TGTGCCAGCAGACAAGGGACCCATCCCAGCCAAGAGACCCAGTACTTC
-	few	TRBJ1-2	TRBV12-3/TRBV12-4	CASRAGVNYGYTF	TGTGCCAGCAGAGCAGGCGTCAACTATGGCTACACCTTC
-	few	TRBJ1-2	TRBV2	CASSEALGFKANYGYTF	TGTGCCAGCAGTGAAGCGCTTGGGTTCAAAGCTAACTATGGCTACACCTTC
-	many	TRBJ2-3	TRBV7-3	CASSLDGTPGTQYF	TGTGCCAGCAGCTTGGACGGGACCCCGGGTACGCAGTATTTT
-	many	TRBJ1-1	TRBV7-2	CASSLVLRNTEAFF	TGTGCCAGCAGCTTAGTTCTTAGAAACACTGAAGCTTTCTTT
TRBD1	-	TRBJ1-3	TRBV10-3	CAISPPPATGVGNTIYF	TGTGCCATCAGTCCACCACCTGCGACAGGGGTCGGAAACACCATATATTTT
-	many	TRBJ2-7	TRBV28	CASSSSGRGPYEQYF	TGTGCCAGCAGTTCCTCCGGGCGGGGGCCCTACGAGCAGTACTTC
-	-	TRBJ2-3	TRBV2	CASKTPHTDTQYF	TGTGCCAGCAAGACTCCCCACACAGATACGCAGTATTTT
TRBD2	many	TRBJ2-5	TRBV24-1	CAQRTSGRIQETQYF	TGTGCCCAACGGACTAGCGGGAGGATCCAAGAGACCCAGTACTTC
-	many	TRBJ2-3	TRBV7-2	CASSFQPGGPDTQYF	TGTGCCAGCAGCTTTCAGCCCGGAGGCCCAGATACGCAGTATTTT
-	-	TRBJ1-1	TRBV7-9	CASRPRTGYTEAFF	TGTGCCAGCAGACCCAGGACGGGCTACACTGAAGCTTTCTTT
-	few	TRBJ2-1	TRBV20-1	CSALGLSSYNEQFF	TGCAGTGCTCTCGGACTCAGCTCCTACAATGAGCAGTTCTTC
TRBD2	few	TRBJ2-7	TRBV6-1	CASRPSASGSWYEQYF	TGTGCCAGCAGGCCTTCGGCTAGCGGGAGTTGGTACGAGCAGTACTTC
TRBD2	-	TRBJ2-7	TRBV20-1	CSATGTSGKNEQYF	TGCAGTGCCACCGGGACTAGCGGGAAGAACGAGCAGTACTTC
-	-	TRBJ1-3	TRBV28	CASSGTGSRGNTIYF	TGTGCCAGCAGTGGGACGGGATCGAGGGGAAACACCATATATTTT
-	many	TRBJ2-7	TRBV7-9	CASSTGRAYEQYF	TGTGCCAGCAGCACCGGACGGGCCTACGAGCAGTACTTC
-	-	TRBJ1-3	TRBV28	CASSSGPTYTIYF	TGTGCCAGCAGTTCGGGCCCCACATACACCATATATTTT
TRBD2	many	TRBJ2-1	TRBV12-3/TRBV12-4	CASSSPKEAGAFYNEQFF	TGTGCCAGCAGTTCTCCCAAGGAGGCGGGAGCCTTTTACAATGAGCAGTTCTTC
-	many	TRBJ2-7	TRBV3-1	CASSQGFTGARYEQYF	TGTGCCAGCAGCCAAGGTTTTACGGGGGCAAGGTACGAGCAGTACTTC
-	-	TRBJ1-4	TRBV20-1	CSARGLDRREKLFF	TGCAGTGCTAGAGGCCTGGACAGAAGGGAAAAACTGTTTTTT
-	-	TRBJ2-5	TRBV30	CAWRKGQANQETQYF	TGTGCCTGGCGAAAGGGGCAGGCGAACCAAGAGACCCAGTACTTC
-	many	TRBJ2-5	TRBV28	CASSSYSGSLQETQYF	TGTGCCAGCAGTTCCTACTCAGGTTCACTGCAAGAGACCCAGTACTTC
TRBD1	few	TRBJ1-2	TRBV29-1	CSVTKLSGGGGGYTF	TGCAGCGTTACGAAGCTATCAGGGGGCGGGGGTGGCTACACCTTC
-	many	TRBJ2-1	TRBV28	CASSLFGLSNEQFF	TGTGCCAGCAGTTTATTTGGACTTAGCAATGAGCAGTTCTTC
-	-	TRBJ2-7	TRBV7-2	CASSFHSREQYF	TGTGCCAGCAGCTTCCATAGCCGCGAGCAGTACTTC
-	few	TRBJ2-7	TRBV30	CAWSTGTGTNEQYF	TGTGCCTGGAGTACGGGTACGGGTACAAACGAGCAGTACTTC
TRBD1	-	TRBJ2-1	TRBV10-3	CAISTGDRYNEQFF	TGTGCCATCAGCACAGGGGACCGATACAATGAGCAGTTCTTC
-	many	TRBJ2-3	TRBV7-2	CASSFATSNGDTQYF	TGTGCCAGCAGCTTTGCGACTAGTAATGGCGATACGCAGTATTTT
TRBD2	-	TRBJ2-5	TRBV30	CAWVPGGPGTQYF	TGTGCCTGGGTTCCGGGGGGACCGGGGACCCAGTACTTC
-	-	TRBJ2-2	TRBV9	CASSPQPGGELFF	TGTGCCAGCAGCCCCCAACCAGGCGGGGAGCTGTTTTTT